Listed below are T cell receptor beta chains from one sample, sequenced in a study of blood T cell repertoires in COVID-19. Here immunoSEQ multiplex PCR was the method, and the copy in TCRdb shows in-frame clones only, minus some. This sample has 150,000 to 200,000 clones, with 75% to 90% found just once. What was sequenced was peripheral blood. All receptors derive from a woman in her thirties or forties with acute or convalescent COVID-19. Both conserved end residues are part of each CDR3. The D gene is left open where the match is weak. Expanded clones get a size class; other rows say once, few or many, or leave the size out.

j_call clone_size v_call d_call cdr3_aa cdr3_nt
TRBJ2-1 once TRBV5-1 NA CASRTLEGGNEQFF TGCGCCAGCAGGACGCTGGAGGGCGGCAATGAGCAGTTCTTC
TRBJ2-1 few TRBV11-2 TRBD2 CASSETSGNNGEQFF TGTGCCAGCAGCGAAACTAGCGGGAACAATGGCGAGCAGTTCTTC
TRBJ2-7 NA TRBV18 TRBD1 CASSPPGQGRPWNF TGTGCCAGCTCACCACCGGGACAGGGCCGACCCTGGAACTTC
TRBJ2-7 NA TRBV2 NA CASSLSSYEQYF TGTGCCAGCAGTCTCTCCTCCTACGAGCAGTACTTC
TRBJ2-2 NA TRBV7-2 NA CASSSTLGGATGELFF TGTGCCAGCAGCTCTACTCTAGGGGGTGCCACCGGGGAGCTGTTTTTT
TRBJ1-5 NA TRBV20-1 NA CSASSETVYSNQPQHF TGCAGTGCTAGTAGTGAGACAGTCTATAGCAATCAGCCCCAGCATTTT
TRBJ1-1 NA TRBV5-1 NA CASSRRTAADTEAFF TGCGCCAGCAGCCGGCGGACCGCAGCGGACACTGAAGCTTTCTTT
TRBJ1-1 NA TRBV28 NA CASSLQARMNTEAFF TGTGCCAGCAGTTTACAGGCACGAATGAACACTGAAGCTTTCTTT
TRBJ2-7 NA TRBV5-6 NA CASSLGATLYEQYF TGTGCCAGCAGCTTGGGGGCAACCCTCTACGAGCAGTACTTC
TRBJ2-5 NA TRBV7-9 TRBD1 CASSSWVQGAPFETQYF TGTGCCAGCAGTTCGTGGGTGCAGGGGGCGCCTTTTGAGACCCAGTACTTC
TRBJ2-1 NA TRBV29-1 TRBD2 CSVASGRVINNEQFF TGCAGCGTTGCAAGCGGGAGAGTCATCAACAATGAGCAGTTCTTC
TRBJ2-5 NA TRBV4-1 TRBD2 CASSEVAGEETQYF TGCGCCAGCTCCGAGGTAGCGGGAGAAGAGACCCAGTACTTC
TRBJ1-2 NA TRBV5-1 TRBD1 CASISDRADGYTF TGCGCCAGCATATCCGACAGGGCGGATGGCTACACCTTC
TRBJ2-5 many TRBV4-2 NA CASSQVGRTQYF TGTGCCAGCAGCCAAGTGGGCAGGACCCAGTACTTC
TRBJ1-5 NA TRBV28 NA CASRNTLDQPQHF TGTGCCAGCAGAAACACCCTCGATCAGCCCCAGCATTTT
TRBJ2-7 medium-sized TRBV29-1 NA CSASGEGEAYEQYF TGCAGCGCCTCCGGAGAGGGAGAGGCCTACGAGCAGTACTTC
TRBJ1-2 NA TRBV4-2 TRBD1 CASSPGGYGYTF TGTGCCAGCAGCCCAGGGGGCTATGGCTACACCTTC
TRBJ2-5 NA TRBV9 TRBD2 CASSVVAGGLWETQYF TGTGCCAGCAGCGTAGTAGCGGGGGGGTTGTGGGAGACCCAGTACTTC
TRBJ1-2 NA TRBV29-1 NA CSVEEPIQAGYTF TGCAGCGTTGAAGAACCTATTCAGGCGGGCTACACCTTC
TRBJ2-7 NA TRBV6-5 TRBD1 CASSYSNRGPYEQYF TGTGCCAGCAGTTACTCGAATAGGGGGCCTTACGAGCAGTACTTC
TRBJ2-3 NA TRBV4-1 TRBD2 CASSQRSLAGPRIDTQYF TGCGCCAGCAGCCAAAGGAGTCTAGCGGGGCCTAGGATAGATACGCAGTATTTT
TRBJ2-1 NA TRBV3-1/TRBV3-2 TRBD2 CASSRLRTSGGYNEQFF TGTGCCAGCAGCCGATTAAGGACTAGCGGGGGATACAATGAGCAGTTCTTC